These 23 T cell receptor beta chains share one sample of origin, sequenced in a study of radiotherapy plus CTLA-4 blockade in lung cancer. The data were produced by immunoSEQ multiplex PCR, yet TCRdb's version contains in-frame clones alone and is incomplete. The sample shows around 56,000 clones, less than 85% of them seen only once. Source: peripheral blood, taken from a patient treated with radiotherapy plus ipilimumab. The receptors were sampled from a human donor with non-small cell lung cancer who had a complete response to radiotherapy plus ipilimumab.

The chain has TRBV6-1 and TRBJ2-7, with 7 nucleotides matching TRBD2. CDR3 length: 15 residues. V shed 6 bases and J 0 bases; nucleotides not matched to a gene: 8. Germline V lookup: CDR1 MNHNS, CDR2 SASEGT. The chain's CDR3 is CASRVGGFYSYEQYF. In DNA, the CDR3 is TGTGCCAGCAGGGTGGGGGGGTTCTACTCCTACGAGCAGTACTTC.

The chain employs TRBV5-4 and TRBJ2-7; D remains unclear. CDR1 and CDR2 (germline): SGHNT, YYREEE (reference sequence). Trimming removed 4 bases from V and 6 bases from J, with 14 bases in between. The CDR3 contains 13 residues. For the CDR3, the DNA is TGTGCCAGCAGCCCAACCCAGGATCGCGAGCAGTACTTC. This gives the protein CASSPTQDREQYF.

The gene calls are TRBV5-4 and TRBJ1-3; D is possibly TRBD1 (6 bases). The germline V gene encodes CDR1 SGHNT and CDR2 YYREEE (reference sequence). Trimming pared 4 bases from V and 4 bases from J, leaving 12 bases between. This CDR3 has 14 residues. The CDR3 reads CASSPTGPGNTIYF. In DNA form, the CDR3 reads TGTGCCAGCAGCCCAACAGGGCCAGGAAACACCATATATTTT.

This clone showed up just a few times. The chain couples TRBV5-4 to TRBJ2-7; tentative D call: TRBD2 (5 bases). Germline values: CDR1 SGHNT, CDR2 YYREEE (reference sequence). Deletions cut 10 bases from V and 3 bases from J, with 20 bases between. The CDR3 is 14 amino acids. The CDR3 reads CAFQRPGVFYEQYF. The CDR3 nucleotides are TGTGCCTTCCAACGTCCCGGGGTATTCTACGAGCAGTACTTC.

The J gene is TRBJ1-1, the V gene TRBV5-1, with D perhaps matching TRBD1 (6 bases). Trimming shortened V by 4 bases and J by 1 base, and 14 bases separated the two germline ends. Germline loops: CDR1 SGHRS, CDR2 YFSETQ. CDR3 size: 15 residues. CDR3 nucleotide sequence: TGCGCCAGCAGCCCCTTAGGGGGGGAGAACACTGAAGCTTTCTTT. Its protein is CASSPLGGENTEAFF.

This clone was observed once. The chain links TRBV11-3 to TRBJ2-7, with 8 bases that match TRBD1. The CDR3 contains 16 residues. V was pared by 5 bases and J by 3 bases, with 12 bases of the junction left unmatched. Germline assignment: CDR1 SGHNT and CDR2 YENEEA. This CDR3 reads CASSPRGQGPLYEQYV. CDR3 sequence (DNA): TGTGCCAGCAGCCCAAGAGGACAGGGCCCACTCTACGAGCAGTACGTC.

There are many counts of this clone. The CDR3 sequence: CASTQTFNYGYTF. The CDR3 DNA reads as TGTGCCAGCACCCAAACATTTAACTATGGCTACACCTTC. The rearrangement joins TRBV6-1 to TRBJ1-2, with D uncertain. The CDR3 loop spans 13 amino acids. V gave up 7 bases and J gave up 1 base, with 10 bases separating them. Germline CDR1 and CDR2: MNHNS and SASEGT.

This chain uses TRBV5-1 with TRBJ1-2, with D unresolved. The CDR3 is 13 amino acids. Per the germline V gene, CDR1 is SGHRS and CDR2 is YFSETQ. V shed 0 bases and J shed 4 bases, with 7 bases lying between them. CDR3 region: CASSLDSRYGYTF. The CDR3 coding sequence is TGCGCCAGCAGCTTGGACTCCCGCTATGGCTACACCTTC.

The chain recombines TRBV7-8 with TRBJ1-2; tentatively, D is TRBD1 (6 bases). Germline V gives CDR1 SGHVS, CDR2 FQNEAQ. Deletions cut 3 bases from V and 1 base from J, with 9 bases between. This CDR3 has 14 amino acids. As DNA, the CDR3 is TGTGCCAGCAGCTTCGGGGGGCTTAACTATGGCTACACCTTC. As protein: CASSFGGLNYGYTF.

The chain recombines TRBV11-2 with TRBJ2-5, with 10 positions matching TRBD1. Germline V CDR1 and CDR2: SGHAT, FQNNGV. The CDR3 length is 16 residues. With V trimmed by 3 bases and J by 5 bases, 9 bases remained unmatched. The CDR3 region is CASSFLGTGVVETQYF. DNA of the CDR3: TGTGCCAGCAGCTTTTTGGGGACAGGGGTTGTGGAGACCCAGTACTTC. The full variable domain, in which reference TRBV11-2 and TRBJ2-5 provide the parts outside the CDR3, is EAGVAQSPRYKIIEKRQSVAFWCNPISGHATLYWYQQILGQGPKLLIQFQNNGVVDDSQLPKDRFSAERLKGVDSTLKIQPAKLEDSAVYLCASSFLGTGVVETQYFGPGTRLLVL.

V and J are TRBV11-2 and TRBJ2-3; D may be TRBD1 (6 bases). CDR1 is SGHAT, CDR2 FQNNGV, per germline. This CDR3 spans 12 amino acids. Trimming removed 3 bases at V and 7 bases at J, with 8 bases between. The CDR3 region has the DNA TGTGCCAGCAGCTTGCAGGGGTATACGCAGTATTTT. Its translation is CASSLQGYTQYF.

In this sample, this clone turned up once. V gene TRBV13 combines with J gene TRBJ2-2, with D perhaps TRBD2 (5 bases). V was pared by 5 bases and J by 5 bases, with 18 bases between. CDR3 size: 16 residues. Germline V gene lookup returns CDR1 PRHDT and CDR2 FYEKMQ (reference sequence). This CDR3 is CASSLYQRVRTGELFF. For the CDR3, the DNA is TGTGCCAGCAGCCTCTATCAGAGGGTGAGGACCGGGGAGCTGTTTTTT.

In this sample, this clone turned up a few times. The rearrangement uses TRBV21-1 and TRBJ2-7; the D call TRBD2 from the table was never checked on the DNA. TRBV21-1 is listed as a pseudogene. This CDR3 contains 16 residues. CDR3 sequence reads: CASSKRGREGRREQYV. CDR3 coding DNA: TGTGCCAGCAGCAAAAGGGGGCGGGAGGGCCGGAGGGAGCAGTACGTC.

DNA for the CDR3: TGTGCCAGCAGGCCGGGACAGGGGGCGGAGACCCAGTACTTC. Its protein is CASRPGQGAETQYF. This sequence joins TRBV6-6 and TRBJ2-5, with 12 positions matching TRBD1. The V and J ends lost 6 bases and 5 bases, in that order; junction bases with no gene match: 4. CDR3 length equals 14 residues. Germline values: CDR1 MNHNY, CDR2 SVGAGI (reference sequence).

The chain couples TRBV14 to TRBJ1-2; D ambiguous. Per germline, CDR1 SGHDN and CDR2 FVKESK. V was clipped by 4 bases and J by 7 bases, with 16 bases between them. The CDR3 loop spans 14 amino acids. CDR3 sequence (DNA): TGTGCCAGCAGCCTCGGAGCGGGGTTGAGTGGCTACACCTTC. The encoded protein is CASSLGAGLSGYTF. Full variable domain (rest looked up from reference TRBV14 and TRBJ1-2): EAGVTQFPSHSVIEKGQTVTLRCDPISGHDNLYWYRRVMGKEIKFLLHFVKESKQDESGMPNNRFLAERTGGTYSTLKVQPAELEDSGVYFCASSLGAGLSGYTFGSGTRLTVV.

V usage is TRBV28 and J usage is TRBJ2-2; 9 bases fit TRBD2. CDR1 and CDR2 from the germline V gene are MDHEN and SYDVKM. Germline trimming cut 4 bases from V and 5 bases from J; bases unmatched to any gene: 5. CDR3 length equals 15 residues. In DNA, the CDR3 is TGTGCCAGCAGTTCCCAAGCGGGAGGTACCGGGGAGCTGTTTTTT. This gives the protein CASSSQAGGTGELFF.

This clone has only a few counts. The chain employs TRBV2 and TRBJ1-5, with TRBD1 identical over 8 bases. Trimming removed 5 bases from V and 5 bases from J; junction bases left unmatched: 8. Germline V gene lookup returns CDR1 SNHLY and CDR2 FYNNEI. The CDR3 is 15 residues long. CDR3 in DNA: TGTGCCAGCAGTTTAGACAGGGGAGGCCATCAGCCCCAGCATTTT. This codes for CASSLDRGGHQPQHF.

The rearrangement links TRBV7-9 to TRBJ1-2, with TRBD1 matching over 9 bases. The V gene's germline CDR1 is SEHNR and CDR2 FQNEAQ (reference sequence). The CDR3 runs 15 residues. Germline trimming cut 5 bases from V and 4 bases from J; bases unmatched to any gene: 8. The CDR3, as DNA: TGTGCCAGCAGCCGCGATACGACAGGGGGCTATGGCTACACCTTC. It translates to CASSRDTTGGYGYTF.

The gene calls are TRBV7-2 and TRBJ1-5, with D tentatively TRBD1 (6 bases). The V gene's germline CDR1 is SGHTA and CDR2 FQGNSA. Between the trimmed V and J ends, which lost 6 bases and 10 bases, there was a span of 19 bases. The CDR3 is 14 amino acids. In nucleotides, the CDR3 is TGTGCCAGCAGTCCACAGGGCCCGGCGGACCCCCAGCATTTT. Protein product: CASSPQGPADPQHF.

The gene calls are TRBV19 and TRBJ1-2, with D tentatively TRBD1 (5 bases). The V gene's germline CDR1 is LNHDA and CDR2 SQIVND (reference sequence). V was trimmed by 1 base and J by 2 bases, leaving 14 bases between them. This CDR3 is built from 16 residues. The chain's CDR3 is CASSIGGEDPNYGYTF. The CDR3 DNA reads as TGTGCCAGTAGTATAGGGGGGGAGGACCCAAACTATGGCTACACCTTC.

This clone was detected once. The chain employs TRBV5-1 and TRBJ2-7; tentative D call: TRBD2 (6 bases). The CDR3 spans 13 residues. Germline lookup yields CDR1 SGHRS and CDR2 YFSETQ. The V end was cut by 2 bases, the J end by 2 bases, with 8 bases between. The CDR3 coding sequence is TGCGCCAGCAGCTTAGGCGGGACCTACGAGCAGTACTTC. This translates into CASSLGGTYEQYF.

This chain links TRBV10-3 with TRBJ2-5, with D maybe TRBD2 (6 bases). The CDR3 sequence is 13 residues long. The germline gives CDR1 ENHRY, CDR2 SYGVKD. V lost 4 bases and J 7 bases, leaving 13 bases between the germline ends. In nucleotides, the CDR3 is TGTGCCATCAGTGGGGGGGACCTTCGGACCCAGTACTTC. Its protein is CAISGGDLRTQYF.

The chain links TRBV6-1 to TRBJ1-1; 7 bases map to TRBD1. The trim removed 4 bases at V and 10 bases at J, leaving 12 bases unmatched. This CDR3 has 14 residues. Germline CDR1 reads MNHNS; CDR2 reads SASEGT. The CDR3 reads CASSVARGVTGAFF. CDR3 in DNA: TGTGCCAGCAGTGTGGCCAGGGGGGTTACAGGAGCTTTCTTT.